The clone carrying this T cell receptor beta chain was seen a few times. Its antigen remains unidentified. The entry originates in a study of blood T cells in healthy people across ages. Next came a second PCR, run for about 7 to 12 cycles, which used a sample-barcoded 5' primer along with a J-beta primer mix. At least 3 million CDR3-containing paired-end reads were obtained per sample. TCRdb itself ran the 5' RACE reads through MiXCR, one entry per CDR3 protein. The sample comprises 450,000 to 700,000 distinct CDR3 sequences, about 25% of which are singletons, and approximately 18% rests with the top ten. Germline-derived CDR1 and CDR2 are MNHNY and SVGAGI (reference sequence). This CDR3 contains 16 residues. The ends lost 6 bases at V and 4 bases at J; junction bases unmatched: 9. Regarding the study as a whole: For the donors, CMV status was unknown and possibly confounded expanded clonotype changes.

The rearrangement joins TRBV6-6 to TRBJ2-1; 10 positions match TRBD1. What was sequenced was blood. The receptor's source is a woman in her seventies in good health. In DNA, the CDR3 is TGTGCCAGCAGGAATACCGGGACAGGGGCATACAATGAGCAGTTCTTC. Protein sequence: CASRNTGTGAYNEQFF.